Sequencing of this T cell receptor (beta chain) was carried out in a study of cytomegalovirus exposure and HLA in healthy donors. The PCR had 60 Vbeta and 13 Jbeta primers. TCRdb's table, derived via immunoSEQ multiplex PCR, lists solely in-frame clones and lacks some. The data hold some 160,000 clones, with 80% to 90% observed a single time. Only a few counts were recorded for this clone. This CDR3 region has 15 residues. After removal of 6 bases from V and 1 base from J, the junction contained 6 bases not matched to a gene. Germline lookup yields CDR1 SGHTA and CDR2 FQGNSA. The clonotype originates from a middle-aged woman in good health and CMV-seropositive. Source material: PBMCs. The chain couples TRBV7-2 to TRBJ2-1; the match to TRBD2 covers 7 bases. CDR3 bases: TGTGCCAGCAGGGCGGGAGCTGGATCCTACAATGAGCAGTTCTTC. Protein product: CASRAGAGSYNEQFF.